The T cell receptor beta chain under discussion was sequenced for a study of CD8 T cells in ankylosing spondylitis. Quantitative molecular-barcoded 5'-RACE generated the TCR beta libraries. TCRdb redid the calling of the 5' RACE reads with MiXCR, one entry per CDR3 protein. The top ten hold 15% to 20% of the sample, which has 670,000 or so distinct CDR3 sequences, around a fifth seen once. General observations from the study: There was a TCR beta motif, made of fewer than 10 highly homologous variants, that appeared characteristic of ankylosing spondylitis blood. A CD8+ phenotype characterized the disease-linked clones, which were relatively rare in peripheral blood. Some of these motif variants have turned up before, in reports on reactive arthritis synovial fluid and blood.

This clonotype was observed a few times. The antigen is unknown. Germline V gene sequence: CDR1 SGHDT, CDR2 YYEEEE. This CDR3 is 15 amino acids long. The trim removed 4 bases at V and 6 bases at J, leaving 10 bases unmatched. The V call is TRBV5-6, the J call TRBJ2-3; TRBD1 matches at 8 bases. The receptor comes from a male donor with ankylosing spondylitis. Sequenced sample: blood, either unsorted or a sorted T cell fraction (not recorded which). The CDR3 sequence is CASSMGQARSDTQYF. Here the CDR3 DNA reads TGTGCCAGCAGCATGGGACAGGCTAGATCGGATACGCAGTATTTT.